Sequencing of this TCR beta chain was carried out in a study of T cell responses to AZD1222 COVID-19 vaccine. Looking at the study overall: Pooling of second doses given at about 4 or about 12 weeks was done. Whole-study results and caveats: Sampled repertoires all dated from after the peak T cell response. Researchers report vaccine-associated CD4 TCRs spanning spike, with dominance at 160-218 and 743-854.

Assay used: immunoSEQ multiplex PCR; TCRdb lists only in-frame clones, some missing. The sample holds 98,000 or so clones; nearly 95% are singletons and the top ten take approximately 5%. CDR3 length: 14 residues. V was trimmed by 5 bases and J by 0 bases, leaving 11 bases between them. The germline V gene encodes CDR1 SGHRS and CDR2 YFSETQ. Note on this clone: Its antigen is as yet unknown.

The material sequenced was peripheral blood, taken on day 0 of AZD1222 vaccination. V and J are TRBV5-1 and TRBJ1-2, with D hard to call. The receptor was isolated from an adult in good health. The CDR3 DNA follows: TGCGCCAGCAGGGCCGGTCCAGCTAACTATGGCTACACCTTC. Translated, it gives CASRAGPANYGYTF.